This T cell receptor beta chain was recovered during a study of blood T cell repertoires in COVID-19. Study context: Some COVID-19 samples were acute and others convalescent; all came from the United States, Italy and Spain. T cells, B-cell-depleted T cells, or PBMCs provided the cDNA or gDNA that served as material.

In germline, CDR1 is LNHDA, CDR2 SQIVND (reference sequence). V gave up 7 bases and J gave up 5 bases; unmatched junction bases: 13. The CDR3 runs to 15 residues. Methods used by the authors: Quantification of nucleated cells was approximated via reference gene primer amplification. Here immunoSEQ multiplex PCR was the method, and the copy in TCRdb shows in-frame clones only, minus some. That table supplies the V and J calls and clone size; D and trimming were determined from the DNA. The sample yields tens of thousands of clones, approximately 84% seen once. The TCR was taken from a man between 65 and 85 years old with acute or convalescent COVID-19. The chain employs TRBV19 and TRBJ2-5, with TRBD2 matching over 7 bases. The sample comprised peripheral blood. CDR3 bases: TGTGCCAGTACTTACAAGGGGCGGGAGCAGGAGACCCAGTACTTC. Its translation: CASTYKGREQETQYF.